A single sample is the source of the 4 T cell receptor beta chains below, sequenced in a study of vaccination effects on CD4 cells after COVID-19. Profiling relied on immunoSEQ multiplex PCR, and the TCRdb table lists in-frame clones only, not all of them. This table holds about 66,000 clones, 65% to 80% found once. Antigen specificity for these receptors is unknown. An approximately 10-day culture period preceded the isolation of CD4+ T cells. It was two doses of either the BNT162b2 or mRNA-1273 vaccine that participants received. This specimen consisted of CD4+ T cells from PBMCs cultured without peptide, obtained after COVID-19 vaccination. The source of these receptors is a human donor who received a COVID-19 vaccine.

This chain connects TRBV6-2 or TRBV6-3 to TRBJ1-6, with 10 bases identical to TRBD1. The CDR3 is made up of 15 amino acids. The J segment lost 9 bases and the V segment lost 5 bases, leaving 7 bases of the junction unmatched. Germline CDR1 reads MNHEY; CDR2 reads SVGEGT. The DNA of the CDR3 is TGTGCCAGCAGTCGCTCCGGGACAGGGGTTTCACCCCTCCACTTT. Translated: CASSRSGTGVSPLHF.

V and J are TRBV2 and TRBJ1-3; no clear D gene. Deletions cut 7 bases from V and 0 bases from J, with 10 bases between. CDR3 length: 14 residues. Germline V gene lookup returns CDR1 SNHLY and CDR2 FYNNEI. The CDR3 coding sequence is TGTGCCAGCAAGCAGGATAACTCTGGAAACACCATATATTTT. The encoded protein is CASKQDNSGNTIYF.

This rearrangement joins TRBV2 to TRBJ2-5, with 9 positions matching TRBD2. Germline-derived CDR1 and CDR2 are SNHLY and FYNNEI. This CDR3 contains 16 residues. Germline trimming cut 10 bases from V and 5 bases from J; bases unmatched to any gene: 17. The CDR3 reads CANPKEAGGPWETQYF. CDR3 DNA sequence: TGTGCCAACCCAAAGGAGGCGGGGGGGCCGTGGGAGACCCAGTACTTC. Looking up the rest from reference TRBV2 and TRBJ2-5 gives the full variable domain: EPEVTQTPSHQVTQMGQEVILRCVPISNHLYFYWYRQILGQKVEFLVSFYNNEISEKSEIFDDQFSVERPDGSNFTLKIRSTKLEDSAMYFCANPKEAGGPWETQYFGPGTRLLVL.

The chain uses TRBV3-1 (or the pseudogene TRBV3-2) and TRBJ1-2, with D uncertain. CDR3 size: 14 residues. The V end was cut by 4 bases, the J end by 0 bases, with 9 bases between. Germline-derived CDR1 and CDR2 are LGHDT and YNNKEL (reference sequence). CDR3 sequence reads: CASSRGTANYGYTF. As DNA, the CDR3 is TGTGCCAGCAGCCGGGGAACTGCTAACTATGGCTACACCTTC.